Sequencing of this T cell receptor beta chain was carried out in a study of CD8 T cells in ankylosing spondylitis. Notes on the study in general: Made up of eight or nine highly homologous variants, a TCR beta motif appeared characteristic of ankylosing spondylitis blood. Previous work reported some of these motif variants in the synovial fluid and blood of reactive arthritis. The study looked at matched synovial fluid samples from ankylosing spondylitis patients. Disease-linked clones were reported to be significantly enriched there.

TCRdb ran MiXCR on the 5' RACE reads and lists one entry per CDR3 protein. The repertoire holds about 500,000 distinct CDR3 sequences, with roughly 5.3% as singletons. The CDR3 covers 11 residues. Germline V gene sequence: CDR1 DFQATT, CDR2 SNEGSKA (reference sequence). Trimming stripped 5 bases from V and 3 bases from J, with 5 bases between. In this sample, this clonotype turned up a few times. The antigen is unknown. The J gene is TRBJ2-1, the V gene TRBV20-1; no definite D call. Sequenced input: blood, either unsorted or a sorted T cell fraction (not recorded which). The receptor was derived from a male donor with ankylosing spondylitis. Here the CDR3 reads CSALDYNEQFF. The CDR3 coding sequence is TGCAGTGCTCTGGACTACAATGAGCAGTTCTTC.